The source of this T cell receptor beta chain is a study of blood T cell repertoires in COVID-19 (TCRdb year 2020). Concerning the study at large: Samples from collaborators originated in the United States, Italy and Spain and spanned both the acute and convalescent phases of COVID-19. Sample metadata almost always included a de-identified subject ID, COVID-19 status, age in years and sex. Where available, HLA class I and class II types were obtained from metadata supplied by the sample provider rather than from assay-based typing. Subjects who had been exposed to COVID-19, were actively infected with it, or had recovered from it provided the deeply sampled blood TCRbeta repertoires that made up the dataset. Samples were obtained from the ongoing ImmuneRACE study (first 160 participants) and from 1,254 subjects provided by 6 global collaborators. A freely available public database, intended as a resource for researchers studying the immune response to SARS-CoV-2, is where the repertoires were released. The material from the prospective study consisted of cDNA or gDNA derived from T cells, B-cell-depleted T cells, or PBMCs. Findings and caveats that apply to the study as a whole: How much clinical and demographic metadata was included differed by source and by participant, and the metadata was provided uncurated.

With regard to this clone: Its antigen is not yet known. The sample holds no much larger clone one base away, and base qualities are not on file.

The immunoSEQ Assay, a bias-controlled multiplex PCR, was used to amplify TCRbeta CDR3 regions from genomic DNA. The authors processed their data as follows. The number of nucleated cells in each sample was estimated from the amplification of reference gene primers within the assay. Sequence reads were collapsed and filtered to measure the absolute abundance of every unique TCRbeta CDR3 rearrangement. For each sample, productive Simpson clonality was calculated as the square root of Simpson's diversity index over productive rearrangements. Here the immuneACCESS table is served through TCRdb, limited to in-frame sequences with V and J called. Missing clones are a known gap in these copies; in checked studies unresolved V genes cover under half, and the rest lacks a known reason. V and J calls and clone size follow that table, whereas D and trimming were derived from the DNA. For this sample the table gives 130,000 or so clones, of which around 85% were detected only once. The biggest ten clones account for about a sixth of the sample.

The collaborating institutions used their own protocols to collect whole blood in K2EDTA tubes. For TCRbeta analysis, collaborators shipped samples in one of three forms: frozen whole blood, isolated PBMCs, or DNA extracted from either of those sample types. The sequence came from an elderly woman with acute or convalescent COVID-19. Material for sequencing was peripheral blood.

CDR3 protein: CASRLLQGGNEKLFF. The DNA sequence follows: TGTGCCAGTAGGCTTCTACAGGGCGGGAATGAAAAACTGTTTTTT. The chain is encoded by TRBV19 joined to TRBJ1-4; tentative D gene TRBD1, with 6 bases matching. The germline V gene (reference sequence) yields LNHDA for CDR1 and SQIVND for CDR2. V and J lose 6 bases and 5 bases, and a span of 16 bases separates them. The CDR3 covers 15 residues, taking in both the cysteine and the phenylalanine. The read is trimmed to its CDR3 DNA, 45 bases read in frame from base 1.